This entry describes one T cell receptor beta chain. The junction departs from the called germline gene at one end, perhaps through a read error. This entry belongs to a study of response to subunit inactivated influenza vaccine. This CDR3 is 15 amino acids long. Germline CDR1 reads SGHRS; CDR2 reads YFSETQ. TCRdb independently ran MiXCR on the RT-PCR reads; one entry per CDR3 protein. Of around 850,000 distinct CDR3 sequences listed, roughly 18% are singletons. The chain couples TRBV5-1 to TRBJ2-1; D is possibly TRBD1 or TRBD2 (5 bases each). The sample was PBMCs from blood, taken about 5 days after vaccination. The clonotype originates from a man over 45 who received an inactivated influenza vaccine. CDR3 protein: CATSQGPSSYNEQFF. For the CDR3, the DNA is TGCGCCACCAGCCAGGGACCGAGCTCCTACAATGAGCAGTTCTTC.